Below are 3 T cell receptor beta chains sequenced from a single sample in a study of blood T cell repertoires in COVID-19. Data came from immunoSEQ multiplex PCR; TCRdb stores just in-frame clones and leaves some out. The sample holds fewer than 350,000 clones, 85% seen once. What was sequenced was PBMCs or T cells enriched from blood (not recorded which). These receptors all come from a woman in her forties or fifties who had recovered from COVID-19.

This chain uses TRBV29-1 with TRBJ2-3, with 15 bases identical to TRBD2. V was pared by 6 bases and J by 4 bases, with 8 bases of the junction left unmatched. The length of the CDR3 is 16 residues. CDR1 and CDR2 (germline): SQVTM, ANQGSEA. Written as DNA, the CDR3 is TGCAGCGTCGCCGGGACTAGCGGGGGGATGTCAGATACGCAGTATTTT. It codes for CSVAGTSGGMSDTQYF.

The rearrangement joins TRBV28 to TRBJ2-1, with TRBD2 identical over 7 bases. Germline lookup yields CDR1 MDHEN and CDR2 SYDVKM. The CDR3 runs 16 residues. Trimming removed 5 bases from V and 6 bases from J; junction bases left unmatched: 13. CDR3: CASSPYLSGAGNEQFF. The DNA of the CDR3 is TGTGCCAGCAGTCCATATCTCAGCGGGGCGGGCAATGAGCAGTTCTTC.

The V and J genes are TRBV16 and TRBJ2-3, with D perhaps matching TRBD1 (6 bases). Germline values: CDR1 KGHSY, CDR2 FQNENV. CDR3 length: 15 amino acids. V lost 0 bases, J lost 3 bases, and 10 bases lay in between. Written as DNA, the CDR3 is TGTGCCAGCAGCCAATCCCCAGGGGAGACAGATACGCAGTATTTT. Its translation is CASSQSPGETDTQYF.